What follows are 24 T cell receptor beta chains derived from one specimen sequenced in a study of blood T cell repertoires in COVID-19. The assay was immunoSEQ multiplex PCR, and TCRdb's table has in-frame clones only and misses some. The sample has some 300,000 clones, 85% to 95% seen once. The sequenced sample consisted of PBMCs or T cells enriched from blood (not recorded which). The receptors stem from a woman aged 25 to 39 who had been exposed to COVID-19.

This chain links TRBV5-1 with TRBJ1-1; 7 positions agree with TRBD1. This CDR3 has 16 amino acids. CDR1 and CDR2 from the germline V gene are SGHRS and YFSETQ. V shed 2 bases and J 3 bases; nucleotides not matched to a gene: 10. The CDR3 nucleotides are TGCGCCAGCAGCTTCCGCGGACAGGCGGGTTACACTGAAGCTTTCTTT. Its translation: CASSFRGQAGYTEAFF. Filled out from reference TRBV5-1 and TRBJ1-1, the complete variable domain reads KAGVTQTPRYLIKTRGQQVTLSCSPISGHRSVSWYQQTPGQGLQFLFEYFSETQRNKGNFPGRFSGRQFSNSRSEMNVSTLELGDSALYLCASSFRGQAGYTEAFFGQGTRLTVV.

V is TRBV2 and J is TRBJ2-7, with a weak D call TRBD2 (5 bases). Germline V gives CDR1 SNHLY, CDR2 FYNNEI. V was shortened by 2 bases and J by 3 bases, with 14 bases between the two germline ends. The CDR3 covers 15 residues. CDR3 amino acids: CASSEFRTENYEQYF. In DNA, the CDR3 is TGTGCCAGCAGTGAATTCCGGACTGAAAACTACGAGCAGTACTTC.

The chain is built from TRBV11-1 and TRBJ1-6; D perhaps matches TRBD1 (5 bases). CDR3 length: 16 residues. The V gene's germline CDR1 is SGHAT and CDR2 FQDESV (reference sequence). V was clipped by 0 bases and J by 1 base, with 7 bases between them. The CDR3 loop is CASSLAKGSYNSPLHF. DNA for the CDR3: TGTGCCAGCAGCTTAGCGAAGGGGTCCTATAATTCACCCCTCCACTTT.

The genes are TRBV16 and TRBJ1-3, with 7 bases lining up with TRBD1. The CDR3 length is 16 residues. Germline loops: CDR1 KGHSY, CDR2 FQNENV. V shed 0 bases and J 4 bases; nucleotides not matched to a gene: 6. This CDR3 is CASSQSTGVSGNTIYF. The CDR3 region has the DNA TGTGCCAGCAGCCAATCAACAGGGGTGTCCGGAAACACCATATATTTT.

The chain couples TRBV7-9 to TRBJ1-3; D is perhaps TRBD1 (6 bases). V dropped 7 bases and J dropped 3 bases, with 13 bases sitting between them. The germline gives CDR1 SEHNR, CDR2 FQNEAQ (reference sequence). The CDR3 loop spans 14 amino acids. In DNA, the CDR3 is TGTGCCAGCACCCTAACAGGGTTTGGAAACACCATATATTTT. Translated: CASTLTGFGNTIYF.

The CDR3 spells CASSSPGAIYYGYTF. The CDR3 DNA is TGTGCCAGCAGTTCTCCTGGGGCGATATACTATGGCTACACCTTC. The chain links TRBV6-5 to TRBJ1-2, with TRBD1 as a possible D gene (5 bases). This CDR3 contains 15 residues. Germline V gene lookup returns CDR1 MNHEY and CDR2 SVGAGI. V lost 4 bases, J lost 3 bases, and 15 bases lay in between.

The V call is TRBV12-3 or TRBV12-4, the J call TRBJ1-2; 7 bases map to TRBD1. This CDR3 region has 13 residues. J was trimmed by 1 base and V by 6 bases; bases with no gene match: 2. CDR3 protein: CASSRQGNYGYTF. CDR3 DNA: TGTGCCAGCAGCCGACAGGGTAACTATGGCTACACCTTC.

The chain joins TRBV3-1 (or the pseudogene TRBV3-2) to TRBJ2-5; 10 positions agree with TRBD1. Germline V lookup: CDR1 LGHDT, CDR2 YNNKEL (reference sequence). V dropped 0 bases and J dropped 7; count of bases not matched to a gene: 5. The CDR3 runs 15 residues. The CDR3 region has the DNA TGTGCCAGCAGCCAAGACCGGACAGGGGGAAGGACCCAGTACTTC. Translating gives CASSQDRTGGRTQYF.

The chain has TRBV18 and TRBJ2-7; TRBD1 matches at 7 bases. V lost 1 base and J lost 4; bases outside the gene matches: 7. CDR1 is KGHSH, CDR2 LQKENI, per germline. This CDR3 region has 15 residues. Written as DNA, the CDR3 is TGTGCCAGCTCACCACGGGGACAGCTCAAATACGAGCAGTACTTC. Protein: CASSPRGQLKYEQYF. The full variable domain, in which reference TRBV18 and TRBJ2-7 provide the parts outside the CDR3, is NAGVMQNPRHLVRRRGQEARLRCSPMKGHSHVYWYRQLPEEGLKFMVYLQKENIIDESGMPKERFSAEFPKEGPSILRIQQVVRGDSAAYFCASSPRGQLKYEQYFGPGTRLTVT.

The chain couples TRBV3-1 (or the pseudogene TRBV3-2) to TRBJ2-7; 8 nucleotides align to TRBD1. The CDR3 contains 15 residues. The V gene end was trimmed by 4 bases and the J gene end by 2 bases; junction bases not matched to a gene: 7. The V gene's germline CDR1 is LGHDT and CDR2 YNNKEL (reference sequence). CDR3 sequence reads: CASSLLGTGTYEQYF. The DNA of the CDR3 is TGTGCCAGCAGCCTGCTTGGGACAGGTACCTACGAGCAGTACTTC.

This chain connects TRBV19 to TRBJ1-1; 10 bases align to TRBD1. The CDR3 loop spans 14 amino acids. Germline CDR1 is LNHDA and CDR2 is SQIVND (reference sequence). Losses at the gene ends were 5 bases for V and 6 bases for J; bases not matched to a gene: 6. CDR3 sequence: CASSGQGEGSEAFF. Here the CDR3 DNA reads TGTGCCAGTAGTGGACAGGGGGAAGGGTCTGAAGCTTTCTTT.

This CDR3 is CASSLSGGTDTQYF. DNA for the CDR3: TGTGCCAGCAGCCTTAGCGGGGGAACAGATACGCAGTATTTT. The chain links TRBV2 to TRBJ2-3; TRBD2 aligns across 9 bases. V lost 6 bases and J lost 3; bases outside the gene matches: 4. Germline CDR1 SNHLY, CDR2 FYNNEI. There are 14 residues in the CDR3.

The rearrangement joins TRBV5-1 to TRBJ1-1; no definite D call. The CDR3 consists of 15 residues. V was shortened by 0 bases and J by 1 base, with 10 bases between the two germline ends. The V gene's germline CDR1 is SGHRS and CDR2 YFSETQ. CDR3 loop: CASSLAGSGNTEAFF. DNA for the CDR3: TGCGCCAGCAGCTTGGCGGGGTCAGGGAACACTGAAGCTTTCTTT.

The rearrangement uses TRBV19 and TRBJ1-2; tentatively, D is TRBD1 (6 bases). V dropped 5 bases and J dropped 6 bases, with 13 bases sitting between them. The CDR3 sequence is 13 residues long. Germline V CDR1 and CDR2: LNHDA, SQIVND (reference sequence). In DNA form, the CDR3 reads TGTGCCAGTAGTTTCGGAGGGGGGGATGGCTACACCTTC. Its translation: CASSFGGGDGYTF.

V and J are TRBV25-1 and TRBJ1-1; the D gene is possibly TRBD1 (6 bases). Trimming took off 8 bases at V and 3 bases at J, with 13 bases between the two ends. The CDR3 has 13 residues. In germline, CDR1 is MGHDK, CDR2 SYGVNS. CDR3 in amino acids: CASASGQHTEAFF. The CDR3 DNA reads as TGTGCCAGCGCGTCGGGACAACACACTGAAGCTTTCTTT.

The chain recombines TRBV19 with TRBJ1-2; tentative D call: TRBD1 (6 bases). The ends were cut back, 3 bases at V and 2 bases at J, with 7 bases in the middle. Germline CDR1 LNHDA, CDR2 SQIVND (reference sequence). CDR3 length: 13 amino acids. CDR3 amino acids: CASSIQGNYGYTF. The DNA of the CDR3 is TGTGCCAGTAGTATTCAGGGGAACTATGGCTACACCTTC.

The chain has TRBV28 and TRBJ2-1, with 9 positions matching TRBD2. With 6 bases clipped from V and 4 bases from J, the junction kept 13 bases outside the gene matches. The CDR3 runs to 17 residues. CDR1 is MDHEN and CDR2 is SYDVKM in the germline V gene. The CDR3 nucleotides are TGTGCCAGCAGACCTAAAAAGGCTAGCGGGGATTACAATGAGCAGTTCTTC. Amino acid sequence: CASRPKKASGDYNEQFF.

The chain uses TRBV27 and TRBJ1-5, with D possibly being TRBD1 (5 bases). V was trimmed by 4 bases and J by 9 bases, leaving 16 bases between them. The CDR3 has 14 amino acids. Looked up from germline, CDR1 is MNHEY and CDR2 is SMNVEV (reference sequence). The CDR3 reads CASSSWPGVGPQHF. Here the CDR3 DNA reads TGTGCCAGCAGTTCTTGGCCGGGGGTTGGGCCCCAGCATTTT.

The CDR3 reads CSATLDYGYTF. CDR3 nucleotides: TGCAGCGCCACTTTAGACTATGGCTACACCTTC. The rearrangement uses TRBV29-1 and TRBJ1-2, with D hard to call. The CDR3 is 11 residues long. V lost 7 bases and J lost 3, with 9 bases in between. Germline V gives CDR1 SQVTM, CDR2 ANQGSEA.

The chain is built from TRBV7-9 and TRBJ1-2; D not certain. Trimming removed 0 bases at V and 8 bases at J, with 16 bases between. Germline-derived CDR1 and CDR2 are SEHNR and FQNEAQ (reference sequence). This CDR3 contains 15 residues. The CDR3 nucleotides read TGTGCCAGCAGCTTAGCGGGCAGACACCACCTCGGCTACACCTTC. Its translation: CASSLAGRHHLGYTF.

This chain links TRBV4-1 with TRBJ1-5; D possibly corresponds to TRBD1 (6 bases). Trimming left V 0 bases short and J 7 bases short, with 16 bases between. The CDR3 spans 16 residues. Germline loops: CDR1 MGHRA, CDR2 YSYEKL. CDR3 nucleotides: TGCGCCAGCAGCCAAGAGAAGGGACATTTGGGCCAGCCCCAGCATTTT. Translation gives CASSQEKGHLGQPQHF.

This clone turned up a few times. The chain carries TRBV10-3 and TRBJ1-2; TRBD1 is a possible D gene (6 bases). The germline V and J ends were trimmed by 4 bases and 3 bases, with 12 bases remaining between them. Germline V CDR1 and CDR2: ENHRY, SYGVKD. This CDR3 region has 14 residues. CDR3: CAISVGRGDYGYTF. The CDR3 region has the DNA TGTGCCATCAGTGTTGGCAGGGGAGACTATGGCTACACCTTC.

V gene TRBV5-1 combines with J gene TRBJ2-1, with TRBD2 matching 11 bases. The CDR3 sequence is 15 residues long. Germline V gene lookup returns CDR1 SGHRS and CDR2 YFSETQ. J gave up 6 bases and V 7 bases, and 9 bases lay outside the gene matches. The CDR3 is CASGALAGGLNEQFF. The CDR3 coding sequence is TGCGCCAGCGGAGCCCTAGCGGGGGGCCTCAATGAGCAGTTCTTC.

The chain carries TRBV19 and TRBJ2-7, with 7 bases identical to TRBD2. Unmatched junction bases numbered 11, after V lost 5 bases and J lost 4 bases. The length of the CDR3 is 15 residues. The germline CDR1 and CDR2 sequences are LNHDA and SQIVND (reference sequence). CDR3 DNA: TGTGCCAGTAGTCCCTTAGGAGCGGGGTCTTACGAGCAGTACTTC. It translates to CASSPLGAGSYEQYF.